The T cell receptor (beta chain) described here comes from a study of blood T cell repertoires in COVID-19. Background on the study: The samples span acute and convalescent COVID-19 from the United States, Italy and Spain. From T cells, B-cell-depleted T cells, or PBMCs came the material, which was cDNA or gDNA.

The CDR3 is made up of 12 amino acids. Looked up from germline, CDR1 is GTSNPN and CDR2 is SVGIG (reference sequence). Authors' methods: Reference gene primer amplification in the assay estimated nucleated cell counts. Generated by immunoSEQ multiplex PCR, the TCRdb table keeps only in-frame clones and is missing some. V, J and clone size are taken as reported in that table, and D and trimming were inferred from the DNA itself. Of around 370,000 clones listed, around 91% are singletons. The gene calls are TRBV30 and TRBJ2-5; D unresolved. The clonotype originates from a woman younger than 35 who had recovered from COVID-19. The sequenced sample was peripheral blood. CDR3 amino acids: CGLSHPKETQYF. In nucleotides, the CDR3 is TGTGGACTCTCTCACCCTAAGGAGACCCAGTACTTC.